These T cell receptor beta chains were read from a single sample in a study of T cells after yellow fever vaccination. TCRdb ran MiXCR on the 5' RACE reads and lists one entry per CDR3 protein. The sample lists around 590,000 distinct CDR3 sequences, over 9% occurring once. The input for sequencing was PBMCs, taken on the day of the yellow fever booster vaccination. These receptors all come from a man aged 30 to 45 who received the YFV17D yellow fever vaccine. Both conserved end residues are part of each CDR3. D genes are given only for firm matches. Where a row states a size, it is once, few, many or the class of an expanded clone; other rows omit it.

d_gene	abundance	j_gene	v_gene	CDR3aa	CDR3nt
TRBD1	-	TRBJ2-1	TRBV29-1	CSVPTGGREQFF	TGCAGCGTACCAACAGGGGGTCGTGAGCAGTTCTTC
-	-	TRBJ2-2	TRBV12-3/TRBV12-4	CASSLQITGELFF	TGTGCCAGCAGTTTACAGATCACCGGGGAGCTGTTTTTT
-	-	TRBJ2-7	TRBV7-2	CASSLDSKQYF	TGTGCCAGCAGCCTGGACTCCAAGCAGTACTTC
TRBD2	once	TRBJ2-7	TRBV10-3	CAISRPGGDYEQYF	TGTGCCATCAGCCGGCCCGGGGGGGACTACGAGCAGTACTTC
TRBD1	-	TRBJ2-5	TRBV2	CAGTPGGETQYF	TGTGCCGGTACGCCAGGGGGAGAGACCCAGTACTTC
TRBD2	-	TRBJ2-7	TRBV20-1	CSARVVGGAIEQYF	TGCAGTGCTAGAGTGGTCGGGGGGGCTATCGAGCAGTACTTC
TRBD1	-	TRBJ1-2	TRBV19	CAIRQGTGYTF	TGTGCCATCAGACAGGGCACTGGCTACACCTTC
TRBD1	few	TRBJ2-7	TRBV10-1	CASSDPATGTGVGEQYF	TGCGCCAGCAGTGACCCCGCAACCGGGACAGGGGTTGGCGAGCAGTACTTC
-	-	TRBJ2-1	TRBV24-1	CATSVQGLTEQFF	TGTGCCACCAGTGTCCAGGGCCTCACTGAGCAGTTCTTC
-	few	TRBJ1-5	TRBV6-2/TRBV6-3	CASSYAGSGNQPQHF	TGTGCCAGCAGTTACGCAGGGAGTGGCAATCAGCCCCAGCATTTT
TRBD1	-	TRBJ2-7	TRBV10-3	CAISEDRGNEQYF	TGTGCCATCAGTGAGGACAGGGGAAACGAGCAGTACTTC
-	many	TRBJ1-1	TRBV7-9	CASSFPQRNTEAFF	TGTGCCAGCAGCTTTCCACAGAGGAACACTGAAGCTTTCTTT
-	-	TRBJ2-7	TRBV7-3	CASSLFGLRDEQYF	TGTGCCAGCAGCCTATTCGGACTCCGGGACGAGCAGTACTTC
-	many	TRBJ1-2	TRBV7-2	CASSFLGAFGYGYTF	TGTGCCAGCAGCTTTCTGGGGGCTTTTGGCTATGGCTACACCTTC
-	many	TRBJ2-3	TRBV27	CASSPPGGDTQYF	TGTGCCAGCAGTCCCCCGGGCGGGGATACGCAGTATTTT
TRBD2	-	TRBJ2-5	TRBV25-1	CASSEGAREGSGRVNQETQYF	TGTGCCAGCAGTGAAGGGGCCAGGGAGGGAAGCGGGAGGGTGAACCAAGAGACCCAGTACTTC
-	-	TRBJ1-5	TRBV12-3/TRBV12-4	CASTKADQPQHF	TGTGCCAGCACCAAGGCTGATCAGCCCCAGCATTTT
TRBD2	few	TRBJ2-5	TRBV2	CASSVGLAGGGKETQYF	TGTGCCAGCAGTGTGGGCCTAGCGGGAGGCGGAAAAGAGACCCAGTACTTC
-	few	TRBJ2-1	TRBV20-1	CSARYGTRSNEQFF	TGCAGTGCTAGATATGGGACCCGGAGTAATGAGCAGTTCTTC
TRBD1	many	TRBJ1-1	TRBV28	CASSLAGGAETEAFF	TGTGCCAGCAGTTTAGCAGGGGGCGCGGAGACTGAAGCTTTCTTT
-	few	TRBJ2-1	TRBV7-8	CASSLVRDIYNEQFF	TGTGCCAGCAGCTTAGTACGGGATATCTACAATGAGCAGTTCTTC
TRBD1	many	TRBJ2-3	TRBV5-5	CASSPDRGWRTDTQYF	TGTGCCAGCAGTCCAGACAGGGGGTGGCGGACAGATACGCAGTATTTT
-	many	TRBJ1-1	TRBV12-3/TRBV12-4	CASTRVTEAFF	TGTGCCAGCACTCGGGTCACTGAAGCTTTCTTT
-	few	TRBJ2-7	TRBV6-6	CASSPEWEQYF	TGTGCCAGCAGCCCGGAATGGGAGCAGTACTTC
-	-	TRBJ2-1	TRBV12-3/TRBV12-4	CASSQGFNDEQFF	TGTGCCAGCAGTCAGGGTTTCAACGATGAGCAGTTCTTC
TRBD2	many	TRBJ2-1	TRBV6-2/TRBV6-3	CASPSGRENEQFF	TGTGCCAGCCCCAGCGGGAGGGAAAATGAGCAGTTCTTC
TRBD2	-	TRBJ2-7	TRBV6-1	CASISAGETYEQYF	TGTGCCAGCATCTCTGCGGGGGAGACCTACGAGCAGTACTTC
-	few	TRBJ1-3	TRBV12-3/TRBV12-4	CASSSAFSGNTIYF	TGTGCCAGCAGTTCCGCGTTCTCTGGAAACACCATATATTTT
TRBD1	few	TRBJ1-3	TRBV20-1	CSAAPGQGNSAGNTIYF	TGCAGTGCTGCTCCGGGACAGGGGAACTCGGCTGGAAACACCATATATTTT
TRBD2	few	TRBJ2-3	TRBV7-9	CASSLLAGALNTDTQYF	TGTGCCAGCAGCTTGCTAGCGGGAGCCCTCAACACAGATACGCAGTATTTT
-	few	TRBJ2-7	TRBV6-1	CASTLSGSSYEQYF	TGTGCCAGTACTTTGTCGGGCTCATCCTACGAGCAGTACTTC
TRBD1	-	TRBJ2-7	TRBV12-3/TRBV12-4	CASIEQGASYEQYF	TGTGCCAGCATTGAACAGGGGGCCTCCTACGAGCAGTACTTC
TRBD1	-	TRBJ2-1	TRBV7-8	CASSPSDRGNEQFF	TGTGCCAGCAGCCCCTCCGACAGGGGGAATGAGCAGTTCTTC
-	few	TRBJ2-7	TRBV20-1	CSARAPGTPLYEQYF	TGCAGTGCTAGGGCTCCCGGGACACCTCTCTACGAGCAGTACTTC
-	-	TRBJ2-1	TRBV14	CASSQGVSEQFF	TGTGCCAGCAGCCAAGGAGTAAGTGAGCAGTTCTTC
TRBD2	-	TRBJ2-3	TRBV5-5	CASRTSVGTQYF	TGTGCCAGCAGGACTAGCGTTGGTACGCAGTATTTT
TRBD2	-	TRBJ2-2	TRBV5-1	CASSRTSRNLLNTGELFF	TGCGCCAGCAGCCGGACTAGCCGGAACCTATTGAACACCGGGGAGCTGTTTTTT
-	-	TRBJ2-5	TRBV15	CATSSLSTQETQYF	TGTGCCACCAGCAGCCTAAGTACTCAAGAGACCCAGTACTTC
-	-	TRBJ2-1	TRBV19	CASIPSPGRGEQFF	TGTGCCAGTATACCGAGCCCAGGGCGGGGTGAGCAGTTCTTC
-	-	TRBJ2-1	TRBV20-1	CSATDPGLDRAYNEQFF	TGCAGTGCTACTGATCCGGGACTGGATAGGGCCTACAATGAGCAGTTCTTC
-	few	TRBJ1-6	TRBV7-2	CASSLRQNSPLHF	TGTGCCAGCAGCTTACGACAGAATTCACCCCTCCACTTT
-	-	TRBJ1-1	TRBV18	CASSPWDIPLAFF	TGTGCCAGCTCACCGTGGGACATCCCTTTAGCTTTCTTT
TRBD1	few	TRBJ2-6	TRBV5-1	CASSSKGQSSGANVLTF	TGCGCCAGCAGCTCGAAGGGACAGAGCTCTGGGGCCAACGTCCTGACTTTC
-	-	TRBJ2-5	TRBV20-1	CSAPHRARETQYF	TGCAGTGCCCCCCATCGGGCCCGAGAGACCCAGTACTTC
-	-	TRBJ1-1	TRBV28	CASSFSGRLTEAFF	TGTGCCAGCAGTTTTTCAGGACGACTAACTGAAGCTTTCTTT
-	-	TRBJ1-2	TRBV2	CASSGGGLRGRTF	TGTGCCAGCAGTGGAGGAGGTCTGCGCGGGCGGACCTTC
-	few	TRBJ1-1	TRBV10-3	CAISEGEAFF	TGTGCCATCAGTGAGGGTGAAGCTTTCTTT
-	-	TRBJ2-2	TRBV14	CASSHRAYTEELFF	TGTGCCAGCAGCCACAGGGCGTACACCGAGGAGCTGTTTTTT
TRBD1	-	TRBJ2-7	TRBV10-3	CAISKAGTGEDEQYF	TGTGCCATCAGTAAAGCCGGGACAGGGGAGGACGAGCAGTACTTC
TRBD2	many	TRBJ2-2	TRBV11-1	CASSFNPGGGAGELFF	TGTGCCAGCAGCTTCAATCCGGGGGGAGGTGCCGGGGAGCTGTTTTTT
TRBD2	-	TRBJ2-3	TRBV28	CASRPGLAGVDTQYF	TGTGCCAGCAGGCCGGGACTAGCGGGAGTAGATACGCAGTATTTT
TRBD1	-	TRBJ1-5	TRBV19	CASRVSGTGNQPQHF	TGTGCCAGCCGCGTTTCCGGGACAGGTAATCAGCCCCAGCATTTT
TRBD2	few	TRBJ2-1	TRBV5-4	CASSLGGLAGVDEQFF	TGTGCCAGCAGCTTGGGGGGACTAGCGGGAGTTGATGAGCAGTTCTTC
TRBD1	-	TRBJ2-3	TRBV7-2	CASSLVGTGRTDTQYF	TGTGCCAGCAGCTTAGTCGGGACAGGGCGAACAGATACGCAGTATTTT
TRBD2	few	TRBJ2-7	TRBV7-2	CASSFTSGSVAYEQYF	TGTGCCAGCAGCTTTACTAGCGGGAGTGTAGCCTACGAGCAGTACTTC
TRBD1	few	TRBJ2-7	TRBV6-5	CASSYSSPGTGAYEQYF	TGTGCCAGCAGTTACTCAAGTCCCGGGACAGGAGCGTACGAGCAGTACTTC
TRBD2	-	TRBJ2-1	TRBV4-3	CASSQEVTSGSIRNEQFF	TGCGCCAGCAGCCAAGAGGTTACTAGCGGGAGTATTAGGAATGAGCAGTTCTTC
-	few	TRBJ1-2	TRBV25-1	CASSASSGYTF	TGTGCCAGCAGTGCCTCGTCCGGCTACACCTTC
-	-	TRBJ2-1	TRBV20-1	CSAPGGQNYYNEQFF	TGCAGTGCTCCTGGAGGGCAGAATTACTACAATGAGCAGTTCTTC